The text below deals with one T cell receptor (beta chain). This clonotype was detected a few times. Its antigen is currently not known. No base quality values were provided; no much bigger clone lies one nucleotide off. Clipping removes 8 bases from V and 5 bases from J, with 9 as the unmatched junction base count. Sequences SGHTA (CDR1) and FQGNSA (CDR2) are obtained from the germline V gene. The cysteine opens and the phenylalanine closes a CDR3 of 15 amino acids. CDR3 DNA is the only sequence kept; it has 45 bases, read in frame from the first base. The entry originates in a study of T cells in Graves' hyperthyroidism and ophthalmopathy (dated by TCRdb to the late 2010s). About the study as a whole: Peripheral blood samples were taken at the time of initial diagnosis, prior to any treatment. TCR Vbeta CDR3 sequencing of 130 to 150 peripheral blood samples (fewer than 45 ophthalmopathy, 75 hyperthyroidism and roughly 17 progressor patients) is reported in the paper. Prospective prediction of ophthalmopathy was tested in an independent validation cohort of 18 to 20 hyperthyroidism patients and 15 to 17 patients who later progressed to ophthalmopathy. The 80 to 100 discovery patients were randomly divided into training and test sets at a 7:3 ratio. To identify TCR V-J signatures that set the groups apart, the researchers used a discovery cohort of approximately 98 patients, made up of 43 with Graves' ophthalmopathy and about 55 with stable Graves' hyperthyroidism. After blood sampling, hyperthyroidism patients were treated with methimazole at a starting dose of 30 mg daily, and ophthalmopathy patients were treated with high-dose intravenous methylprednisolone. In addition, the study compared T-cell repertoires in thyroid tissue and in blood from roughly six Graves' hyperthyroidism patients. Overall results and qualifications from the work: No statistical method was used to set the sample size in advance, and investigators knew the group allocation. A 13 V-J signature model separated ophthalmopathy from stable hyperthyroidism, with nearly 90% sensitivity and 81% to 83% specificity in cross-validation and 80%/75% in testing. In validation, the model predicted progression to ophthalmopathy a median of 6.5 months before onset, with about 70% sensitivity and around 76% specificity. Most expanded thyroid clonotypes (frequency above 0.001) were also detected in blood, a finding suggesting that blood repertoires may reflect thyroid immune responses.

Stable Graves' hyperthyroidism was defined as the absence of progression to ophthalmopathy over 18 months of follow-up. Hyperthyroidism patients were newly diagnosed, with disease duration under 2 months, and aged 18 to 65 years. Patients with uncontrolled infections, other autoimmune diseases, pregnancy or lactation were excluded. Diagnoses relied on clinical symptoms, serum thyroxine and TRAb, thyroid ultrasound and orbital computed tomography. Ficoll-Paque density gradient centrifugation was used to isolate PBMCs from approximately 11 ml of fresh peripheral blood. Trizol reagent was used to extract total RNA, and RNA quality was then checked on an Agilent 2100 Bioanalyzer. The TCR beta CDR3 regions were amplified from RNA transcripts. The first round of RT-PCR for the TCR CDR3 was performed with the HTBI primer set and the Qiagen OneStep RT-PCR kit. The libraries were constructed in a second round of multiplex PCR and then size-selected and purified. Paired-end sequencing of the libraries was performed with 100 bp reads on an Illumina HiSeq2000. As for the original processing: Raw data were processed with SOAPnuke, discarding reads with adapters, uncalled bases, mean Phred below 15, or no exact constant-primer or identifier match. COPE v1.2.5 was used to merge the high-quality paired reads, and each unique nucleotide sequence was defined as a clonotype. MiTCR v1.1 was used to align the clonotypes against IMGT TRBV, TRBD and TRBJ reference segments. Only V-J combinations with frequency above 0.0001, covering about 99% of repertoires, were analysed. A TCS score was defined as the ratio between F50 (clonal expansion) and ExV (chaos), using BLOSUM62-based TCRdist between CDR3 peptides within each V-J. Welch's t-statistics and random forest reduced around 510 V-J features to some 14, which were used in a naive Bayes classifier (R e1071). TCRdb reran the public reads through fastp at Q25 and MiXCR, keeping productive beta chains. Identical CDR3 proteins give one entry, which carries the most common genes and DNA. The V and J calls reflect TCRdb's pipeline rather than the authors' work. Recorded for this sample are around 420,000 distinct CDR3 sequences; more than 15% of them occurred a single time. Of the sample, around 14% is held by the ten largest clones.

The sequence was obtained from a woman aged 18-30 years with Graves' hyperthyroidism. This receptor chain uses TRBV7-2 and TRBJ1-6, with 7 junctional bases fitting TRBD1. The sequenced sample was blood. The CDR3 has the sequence CASSRGGWNNSPLHF. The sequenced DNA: TGTGCCAGCTCCAGGGGGGGTTGGAATAATTCACCCCTCCACTTT.